The 30 T cell receptor beta chains in this list originate from one sample, sequenced in a study of blood T cells in healthy people across ages. Primed by a sample-barcoded 5' primer and a J-beta primer mix, a second PCR proceeded for about 7 to 11 cycles. In TCRdb, the 5' RACE reads were re-called with MiXCR into one record per CDR3 protein. The repertoire has 790,000 or so distinct CDR3 sequences, about 61% of them found once; the top ten carry around a quarter. Source material: blood. The receptors here all came from a man aged 40-50 years in good health.

Only one count was recorded for this clonotype. The V call is TRBV11-2, the J call TRBJ2-3, with a weak D call TRBD2 (5 bases). The germline gives CDR1 SGHAT, CDR2 FQNNGV. The CDR3 has 17 residues. Trimming removed 1 base from V and 0 bases from J, with 14 bases in between. The DNA of the CDR3 is TGTGCCAGCAGCTTAGGGGTGGCGCCGGGGAGCACAGATACGCAGTATTTT. Its translation is CASSLGVAPGSTDTQYF.

This clonotype was recorded a few times. V usage is TRBV19 and J usage is TRBJ2-1; D is perhaps TRBD1 (6 bases). The CDR3 has 13 amino acids. V gave up 4 bases and J gave up 6 bases, with 10 bases separating them. Germline lookup yields CDR1 LNHDA and CDR2 SQIVND (reference sequence). Here the CDR3 reads CASSTGQLNEQFF. CDR3 in DNA: TGTGCCAGTAGTACCGGACAGCTCAATGAGCAGTTCTTC.

In its sample, this clonotype was seen a few times. The chain employs TRBV6-5 and TRBJ2-5; TRBD1 matches 7 bases. The germline gives CDR1 MNHEY, CDR2 SVGAGI. Trimming cost V 3 bases and J 3 bases; bases outside gene matches: 7. The CDR3 runs 15 residues. CDR3 DNA: TGTGCCAGCAGTTATCCGACAGGGTCAAAAGAGACCCAGTACTTC. This sequence encodes CASSYPTGSKETQYF.

In nucleotides, the CDR3 is TGTGCCAGCAAACCTCCTTCAACCACAGATACGCAGTATTTT. Its translation: CASKPPSTTDTQYF. The chain couples TRBV6-2 or TRBV6-3 to TRBJ2-3; D is unclear. V dropped 7 bases and J dropped 2 bases, with 13 bases sitting between them. This CDR3 comprises 14 residues. Looked up from germline, CDR1 is MNHEY and CDR2 is SVGEGT.

This clonotype has only a few counts. V usage is TRBV29-1 and J usage is TRBJ2-7, with 9 bases identical to TRBD1. Germline V lookup: CDR1 SQVTM, CDR2 ANQGSEA. The CDR3 runs to 13 residues. V was clipped by 4 bases and J by 3 bases; unmatched bases: 4. CDR3 sequence (DNA): TGCAGCGTTGCGGGACAGGGTGACTACGAGCAGTACTTC. It encodes CSVAGQGDYEQYF.

The genes are TRBV20-1 and TRBJ1-4; D is ambiguous. Germline CDR1 and CDR2: DFQATT and SNEGSKA (reference sequence). This CDR3 is built from 13 residues. Trimming took 6 bases from V and 8 from J, leaving 16 bases between them. CDR3 loop: CSAVSGLEEKLFF. The CDR3 region has the DNA TGCAGTGCAGTTTCCGGGCTGGAGGAAAAACTGTTTTTT.

J is TRBJ2-1 and V is TRBV9, with 12 bases matching TRBD1. V shed 4 bases and J 8 bases; nucleotides not matched to a gene: 10. The CDR3 totals 16 residues. Germline V gene data show CDR1 as SGDLS and CDR2 as YYNGEE. The CDR3 loop is CASSRDWDRGQDEQFF. CDR3 bases: TGTGCCAGCAGCAGAGATTGGGACAGGGGGCAGGATGAGCAGTTCTTC. Full variable domain (outside the CDR3, taken from reference TRBV9 and TRBJ2-1): DSGVTQTPKHLITATGQRVTLRCSPRSGDLSVYWYQQSLDQGLQFLIQYYNGEERAKGNILERFSAQQFPDLHSELNLSSLELGDSALYFCASSRDWDRGQDEQFFGPGTRLTVL.

J is TRBJ2-1 and V is TRBV29-1; 10 bases are a match to TRBD2. CDR1 and CDR2 (germline): SQVTM, ANQGSEA. V was clipped by 7 bases and J by 13 bases; unmatched bases: 10. The CDR3 has 12 residues. The CDR3: CSASGRGETQFF. In nucleotides, the CDR3 is TGCAGCGCAAGCGGGAGGGGAGAGACCCAGTTCTTC.

The chain has TRBV6-2 or TRBV6-3 and TRBJ2-4, with 10 bases fitting TRBD1. The length of the CDR3 is 16 residues. V lost 5 bases, J lost 5 bases, and 9 bases stayed unmatched. CDR1 is MNHEY and CDR2 is SVGEGT in the germline V gene. The CDR3 sequence is CASSPPTGGAENIQYF. CDR3 sequence (DNA): TGTGCCAGCAGTCCACCGACAGGGGGCGCGGAAAACATTCAGTACTTC.

This chain links TRBV2 with TRBJ2-3; weak D call: TRBD1 (6 bases). The CDR3 spans 19 residues. V was trimmed by 4 bases and J by 0 bases, leaving 23 bases between them. Germline-derived CDR1 and CDR2 are SNHLY and FYNNEI. The CDR3 region has the DNA TGTGCCAGCAGTGTACCAAGGGGCGGAGGACAGTGGAGCACAGATACGCAGTATTTT. The encoded protein is CASSVPRGGGQWSTDTQYF.

The chain has TRBV4-1 and TRBJ1-5, with 7 bases that match TRBD1. J lost 8 bases, V lost 1 base, and 5 bases had no gene match. The germline V gene has CDR1 MGHRA and CDR2 YSYEKL. This CDR3 spans 14 amino acids. The CDR3: CASSQGRGLKPQHF. CDR3 bases: TGCGCCAGCAGCCAAGGAAGGGGGCTTAAGCCCCAGCATTTT.

V usage is TRBV20-1 and J usage is TRBJ2-7; unclear D gene. The CDR3 loop spans 14 amino acids. Trimming took off 3 bases at V and 0 bases at J, with 12 bases between the two ends. The germline V gene encodes CDR1 DFQATT and CDR2 SNEGSKA (reference sequence). The CDR3 region has the DNA TGCAGTGCTAGTTCAGGAACTATCTCCTACGAGCAGTACTTC. Its translation: CSASSGTISYEQYF.

The rearrangement joins TRBV3-1 to TRBJ2-5; TRBD2 matches at 13 bases. The CDR3 has 15 amino acids. The junction had 6 bases not matched to a gene; V was cut back by 3 bases and J by 8 bases. The germline gives CDR1 LGHDT, CDR2 YNNKEL (reference sequence). The CDR3 protein is CASSQQGLAGRTQYF. CDR3 DNA: TGTGCCAGCAGCCAGCAGGGACTAGCGGGGAGAACCCAGTACTTC.

V and J are TRBV9 and TRBJ2-7; D tentatively fits TRBD1 or TRBD2 (7 bases each). Trimming removed 0 bases from V and 9 bases from J, with 25 bases in between. The CDR3 extends over 17 amino acids. Germline values: CDR1 SGDLS, CDR2 YYNGEE. CDR3 DNA sequence: TGTGCCAGCAGCGTAGAGGAGGGGGGGACAGCCACCTCCGTGCAGTACTTC. Translating it yields CASSVEEGGTATSVQYF.

This clonotype was observed a few times. As DNA, the CDR3 is TGTGCCAGCAGTCCCGCAGAGGGATTTGGCTACACCTTC. Translating it yields CASSPAEGFGYTF. This chain connects TRBV12-3 or TRBV12-4 to TRBJ1-2; the D is unclear. Trimming took 5 bases from V and 7 from J, leaving 14 bases between them. This CDR3 contains 13 residues.

The rearrangement joins TRBV24-1 to TRBJ2-7; D uncertain. Germline assignment: CDR1 KGHDR and CDR2 SFDVKD. CDR3 length: 16 amino acids. V dropped 2 bases and J dropped 0 bases, with 13 bases sitting between them. CDR3 region: CATSDSGGRISYEQYF. The CDR3 DNA reads TGTGCCACCAGTGATTCCGGCGGAAGAATCTCCTACGAGCAGTACTTC.

This clonotype was seen more than once but under ten times. This CDR3 reads CSAQKRESPYEQYF. In nucleotides, the CDR3 is TGCAGTGCCCAAAAGCGGGAGTCCCCCTACGAGCAGTACTTC. The chain uses TRBV20-1 and TRBJ2-7, with 8 bases that match TRBD2. This CDR3 region has 14 residues. V lost 6 bases, J lost 2 bases, and 9 bases stayed unmatched. CDR1 is DFQATT, CDR2 SNEGSKA, per germline (reference sequence).

Here the CDR3 reads CATSRGDSYGYTF. DNA of the CDR3: TGTGCCACCAGCAGAGGGGACAGCTATGGCTACACCTTC. The rearrangement links TRBV15 to TRBJ1-2, with 7 bases aligning to TRBD1. V dropped 1 base and J dropped 4; count of bases not matched to a gene: 0. The CDR3 loop spans 13 amino acids. Germline V gene lookup returns CDR1 LNHNV and CDR2 YYDKDF (reference sequence).

This rearrangement joins TRBV5-1 to TRBJ2-1, with 12 positions matching TRBD2. V was pared by 3 bases and J by 5 bases, with 6 bases of the junction left unmatched. Germline V gene sequence: CDR1 SGHRS, CDR2 YFSETQ. The CDR3 runs to 16 residues. The CDR3 sequence is CASSSALAGGHNEQFF. CDR3 nucleotide sequence: TGCGCCAGCAGCTCTGCACTAGCGGGGGGCCACAATGAGCAGTTCTTC.

The V gene is TRBV24-1, the J gene TRBJ2-6, with 9 positions matching TRBD1. J lost 0 bases, V lost 3 bases, and 5 bases had no gene match. The CDR3 is 18 residues long. Germline CDR1 and CDR2: KGHDR and SFDVKD. CDR3: CATSDATGGSSGANVLTF. As DNA, the CDR3 is TGTGCCACCAGTGATGCGACAGGGGGGAGCTCTGGGGCCAACGTCCTGACTTTC.

This clonotype was recorded a few times. The chain links TRBV6-2 or TRBV6-3 to TRBJ1-1; D is unresolved. Deletions cut 0 bases from V and 5 bases from J, with 13 bases between. The V gene's germline CDR1 is MNHEY and CDR2 SVGEGT. This CDR3 spans 15 amino acids. CDR3 in amino acids: CASSYSGLDPTEAFF. CDR3 bases: TGTGCCAGCAGTTACTCGGGCCTAGACCCTACTGAAGCTTTCTTT.

This chain joins TRBV7-9 and TRBJ2-3, with 7 bases matching TRBD2. V was clipped by 2 bases and J by 6 bases; unmatched bases: 5. CDR1 SEHNR and CDR2 FQNEAQ come from the germline V gene (reference sequence). CDR3 length: 14 residues. The DNA for the CDR3 is TGTGCCAGCAGCTTACTGACTAGCTCGGATACGCAGTATTTT. Amino acids: CASSLLTSSDTQYF.

The chain has TRBV28 and TRBJ2-3; D may be TRBD2 (5 bases). The CDR3 is 14 amino acids. Per the germline V gene, CDR1 is MDHEN and CDR2 is SYDVKM. V was shortened by 6 bases and J by 2 bases, with 12 bases between the two germline ends. The CDR3 coding sequence is TGTGCCAGCAGCGACGGGGAAACCACAGATACGCAGTATTTT. Translating it yields CASSDGETTDTQYF.

J is TRBJ1-1 and V is TRBV20-1, with D possibly being TRBD1 (5 bases). This CDR3 region has 13 residues. The germline V gene has CDR1 DFQATT and CDR2 SNEGSKA (reference sequence). The V end lost 2 bases, the J end lost 3 bases, and 10 bases lay between the germline ends. The CDR3 loop is CSARFSGHTEAFF. CDR3 coding DNA: TGCAGTGCTAGATTCTCAGGGCACACTGAAGCTTTCTTT.

V usage is TRBV10-3 and J usage is TRBJ2-7; 8 bases match TRBD1. The V segment lost 3 bases and the J segment 5 bases; nucleotides outside the gene matches: 9. The CDR3 spans 15 residues. In germline, CDR1 is ENHRY, CDR2 SYGVKD. In DNA form, the CDR3 reads TGTGCCATCAGTGACGCTGTAGGCAGGGGGCACGAGCAGTACTTC. This translates into CAISDAVGRGHEQYF.

The sample holds a few counts of this clonotype. The chain carries TRBV20-1 and TRBJ1-1, with TRBD1 as a possible D gene (5 bases). V was trimmed by 2 bases and J by 0 bases, leaving 13 bases between them. The CDR3 length is 15 residues. Germline assignment: CDR1 DFQATT and CDR2 SNEGSKA (reference sequence). CDR3 coding DNA: TGCAGTGCTAGACCCTCGGGACCTCTGAACACTGAAGCTTTCTTT. It translates to CSARPSGPLNTEAFF.

The table lists this clonotype with a few counts. J is TRBJ1-2 and V is TRBV20-1; 9 nucleotides agree with TRBD1. Germline loops: CDR1 DFQATT, CDR2 SNEGSKA (reference sequence). This CDR3 is built from 16 residues. The V segment lost 5 bases and the J segment 7 bases; nucleotides outside the gene matches: 17. The CDR3 bases are TGCAGTGCTCCGATAGGGGGACAGGGAGTCGGAAGTGGCTACACCTTC. Its translation: CSAPIGGQGVGSGYTF.

This chain uses TRBV11-2 with TRBJ2-3; 10 nucleotides match TRBD1. The CDR3 totals 16 residues. CDR1 is SGHAT, CDR2 FQNNGV, per germline. Trimming removed 3 bases from V and 2 bases from J; junction bases left unmatched: 5. CDR3 DNA sequence: TGTGCCAGCAGCTTTCGGACAGGGGGGACCACAGATACGCAGTATTTT. Protein product: CASSFRTGGTTDTQYF.

The chain recombines TRBV28 with TRBJ1-2, with TRBD1 as a possible D gene (5 bases). Trimming took off 4 bases at V and 8 bases at J, with 14 bases between the two ends. The CDR3 length is 13 residues. Germline V gives CDR1 MDHEN, CDR2 SYDVKM. The chain's CDR3 is CASSYRRVTGYTF. In DNA form, the CDR3 reads TGTGCCAGCAGTTACAGGAGGGTAACCGGCTACACCTTC.

In this sample, this clonotype turned up a few times. This chain uses TRBV7-3 with TRBJ1-1; D is undetermined. The CDR3 covers 15 residues. Per the germline V gene, CDR1 is SGHTA and CDR2 is FQGTGA. V lost 2 bases and J lost 3, with 13 bases in between. The CDR3 nucleotides read TGTGCCAGCAGCTTAGGCAGAATCGACTACACTGAAGCTTTCTTT. This sequence encodes CASSLGRIDYTEAFF.